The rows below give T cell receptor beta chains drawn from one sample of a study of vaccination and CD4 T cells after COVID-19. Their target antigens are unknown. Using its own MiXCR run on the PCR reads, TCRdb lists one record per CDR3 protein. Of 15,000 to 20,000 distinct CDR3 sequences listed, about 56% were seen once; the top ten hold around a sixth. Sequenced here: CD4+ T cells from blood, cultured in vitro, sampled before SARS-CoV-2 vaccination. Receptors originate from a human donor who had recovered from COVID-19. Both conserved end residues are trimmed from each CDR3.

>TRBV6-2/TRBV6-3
ASSYDRESLPDTQY
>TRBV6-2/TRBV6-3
ASSYAGNQPQH
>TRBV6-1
ASHRGTGGVEQY
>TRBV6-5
ASSYSTQAGYGYT
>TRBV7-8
ASSLEGQQGINQPQH
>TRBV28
ASRDRGPNYGYT
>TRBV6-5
ASSYSRLSHTEAF
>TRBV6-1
ASSERQGTFREQF
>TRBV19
ASSIGRAQTTQY
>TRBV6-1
ASRRDSDQPQH
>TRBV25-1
ASSEPGGGEKLF
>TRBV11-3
ASSSGRSSYNEQF
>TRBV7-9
ASSKNMNTEAF
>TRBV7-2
ASSSMGQGTDTQY
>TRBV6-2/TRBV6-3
ASSSPGGTDYGYT
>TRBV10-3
AISESWTVHPGNTIY
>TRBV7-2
ASSLGNKPETQY
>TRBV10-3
AISESSRPEAF
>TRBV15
ATSSGGTQETQY
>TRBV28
ASSPTLNLNTYEQY
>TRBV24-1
ATSDLRGRGDEQY
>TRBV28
ASTTIGEGLGETQY
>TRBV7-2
ASSLVGSVGPIVYEQY
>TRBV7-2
ASSFSGQGNYGYT